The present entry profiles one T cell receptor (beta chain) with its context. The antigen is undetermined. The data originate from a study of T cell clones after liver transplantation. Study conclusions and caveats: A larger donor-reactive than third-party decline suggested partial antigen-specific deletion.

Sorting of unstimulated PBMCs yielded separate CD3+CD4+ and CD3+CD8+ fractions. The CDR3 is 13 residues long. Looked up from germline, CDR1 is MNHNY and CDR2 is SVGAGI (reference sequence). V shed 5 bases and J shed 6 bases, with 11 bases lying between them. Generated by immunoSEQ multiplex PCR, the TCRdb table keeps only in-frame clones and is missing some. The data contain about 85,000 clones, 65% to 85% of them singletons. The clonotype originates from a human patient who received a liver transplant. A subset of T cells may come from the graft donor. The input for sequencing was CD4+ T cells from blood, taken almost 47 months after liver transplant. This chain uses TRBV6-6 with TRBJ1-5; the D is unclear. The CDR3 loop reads CASSRPNGQPQHF. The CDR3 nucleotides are TGTGCCAGCAGTCGCCCGAACGGTCAGCCCCAGCATTTT.